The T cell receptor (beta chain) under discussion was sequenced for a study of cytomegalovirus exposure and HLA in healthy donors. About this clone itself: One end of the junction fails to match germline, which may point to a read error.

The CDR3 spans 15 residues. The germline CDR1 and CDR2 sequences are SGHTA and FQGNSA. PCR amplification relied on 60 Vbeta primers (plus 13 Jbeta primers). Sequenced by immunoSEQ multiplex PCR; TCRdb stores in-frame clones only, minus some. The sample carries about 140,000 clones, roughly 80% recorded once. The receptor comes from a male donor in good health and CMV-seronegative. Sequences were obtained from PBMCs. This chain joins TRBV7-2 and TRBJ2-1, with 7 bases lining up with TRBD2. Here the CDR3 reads CASSLAVSSYNEQFF. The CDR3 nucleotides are TGTGCCAGCAGCCTAGCGGTGAGCTCCTACAATGAGCAGTTCTTC.